The entry that follows covers one TCR beta chain sequence. Its antigen is undetermined. The trim removed 0 bases at V and 5 bases at J, leaving 5 bases unmatched. Germline CDR1 is MNHNY and CDR2 is SVGAGI (reference sequence). The CDR3 is 15 amino acids. This specimen belongs to a study of PD-L1 blockade in urothelial cancer. On the study more broadly: Previous chemotherapy exposure amounted to 0 to 3 regimens for patients. T cell content in blood samples showed a median of around 140,000. Points from the study as a whole: Below-median pretreatment blood TCR clonality was associated with improved progression-free and overall survival. Durable benefit accompanied greater 3-week expansion of tumor-associated blood clones.

The time point: pretreatment peripheral blood. The protocol was immunoSEQ multiplex PCR, while the TCRdb copy is restricted to in-frame clones and leaves out a portion. The sample lists 90,000 or so clones, 90% occurring once. The chain has TRBV6-6 and TRBJ2-5, with 8 bases aligning to TRBD1. This sequence originates from a man aged 60 to 69 with urothelial cancer. Sequenced material: PBMCs, taken around atezolizumab (anti-PD-L1) treatment. In DNA form, the CDR3 reads TGTGCCAGCAGTTACTCGCAGGGGGCGCGGGAGACCCAGTACTTC. It codes for CASSYSQGARETQYF.